The text below deals with one T cell receptor beta chain. What it recognizes is unknown. The sample belongs to a study of cytomegalovirus exposure and HLA in healthy donors. With 60 Vbeta and 13 Jbeta primers, the PCR was carried out. Assay: immunoSEQ multiplex PCR; the TCRdb copy retains only in-frame clones and omits some. The table has some 170,000 clones, approximately 80% seen once; the top ten hold roughly 2%. After removal of 4 bases from V and 7 bases from J, the junction contained 7 bases not matched to a gene. Germline CDR1 LNHDA, CDR2 SQIVND (reference sequence). The CDR3 length is 14 residues. Study-level results: In an earlier analysis, about 87% or about 30%: the productive usage of most TCR beta V segments.

This clonotype was obtained from a woman aged 25 to 45 in good health and CMV-seronegative. The sample taken for sequencing was PBMCs. The chain employs TRBV19 and TRBJ1-2; 9 bases match TRBD1. CDR3 region: CASSKGTGSSGYTF. The CDR3 coding sequence is TGTGCCAGTAGTAAAGGGACAGGGAGCTCTGGCTACACCTTC.